One and the same sample provided the 15 T cell receptor beta chains below, sequenced in a study of blood T cell repertoires in COVID-19. Libraries were prepared by immunoSEQ multiplex PCR; TCRdb keeps only in-frame clonotypes and omits some of them. The sample holds roughly 230,000 clones; nearly 90% are singletons and the top ten take around 1.9%. Sequences were obtained from peripheral blood. Receptors originate from a woman in her sixties or seventies with COVID-19, enrolled during active disease.

The CDR3 bases are TGTGCCAGCAGCCAGTTGGACAGGCAAAACATTCAGTACTTC. Translated: CASSQLDRQNIQYF. The chain is built from TRBV3-1 (or the pseudogene TRBV3-2) and TRBJ2-4; 7 nucleotides line up with TRBD1. V shed 3 bases, J shed 5 bases, and the junction held 4 bases outside the gene matches. Looked up from germline, CDR1 is LGHDT and CDR2 is YNNKEL (reference sequence). The CDR3 consists of 14 residues.

In regard to this clone: The same CDR3 arises from other DNA sequences in this sample as well. The chain uses TRBV10-3 and TRBJ1-2; D perhaps matches TRBD1 (5 bases). Germline CDR1 is ENHRY and CDR2 is SYGVKD. This CDR3 is 13 amino acids long. Trimming took off 6 bases at V and 3 bases at J, with 11 bases between the two ends. CDR3 sequence: CAISGTGDYGYTF. The DNA for the CDR3 is TGTGCCATCAGCGGCACAGGTGACTATGGCTACACCTTC.

This clone was seen once. This chain uses TRBV2 with TRBJ1-1; D gene ambiguous. Trimming cost V 3 bases and J 7 bases, with 9 bases left between them. The CDR3 covers 12 residues. Germline V gene sequence: CDR1 SNHLY, CDR2 FYNNEI. DNA of the CDR3: TGTGCCAGCAGTGACTGGCGGAGTGAAGCTTTCTTT. Translated: CASSDWRSEAFF. Complete variable domain (other parts from reference TRBV2 and TRBJ1-1): EPEVTQTPSHQVTQMGQEVILRCVPISNHLYFYWYRQILGQKVEFLVSFYNNEISEKSEIFDDQFSVERPDGSNFTLKIRSTKLEDSAMYFCASSDWRSEAFFGQGTRLTVV.

The chain combines TRBV13 with TRBJ1-1; D perhaps matches TRBD1 (5 bases). Germline V gene lookup returns CDR1 PRHDT and CDR2 FYEKMQ (reference sequence). Trimming took off 5 bases at V and 3 bases at J, with 13 bases between the two ends. The CDR3 has 14 residues. This CDR3 is CASSRALGDTEAFF. DNA for the CDR3: TGTGCCAGCAGCCGGGCCTTAGGGGACACTGAAGCTTTCTTT.

This rearrangement joins TRBV7-2 to TRBJ1-5; TRBD1 aligns across 7 bases. CDR1 is SGHTA, CDR2 FQGNSA, per germline. The CDR3 length is 13 residues. The V and J ends lost 5 bases and 7 bases, in that order; junction bases with no gene match: 5. The CDR3 nucleotides are TGTGCCAGCAGCATACAGGGGCACCAGCCCCAGCATTTT. Protein: CASSIQGHQPQHF.

The chain recombines TRBV5-1 with TRBJ1-1, with TRBD1 matching over 8 bases. The germline gives CDR1 SGHRS, CDR2 YFSETQ. The length of the CDR3 is 16 residues. The junction had 9 bases not matched to a gene; V was cut back by 0 bases and J by 5 bases. The CDR3 spells CASSLAPDREDTEAFF. The DNA for the CDR3 is TGCGCCAGCAGCTTGGCCCCGGACAGGGAGGATACTGAAGCTTTCTTT. The full variable domain, its missing parts supplied by reference TRBV5-1 and TRBJ1-1, is KAGVTQTPRYLIKTRGQQVTLSCSPISGHRSVSWYQQTPGQGLQFLFEYFSETQRNKGNFPGRFSGRQFSNSRSEMNVSTLELGDSALYLCASSLAPDREDTEAFFGQGTRLTVV.

On this clone: Other DNA sequences in the sample encode the same CDR3. The chain couples TRBV19 to TRBJ1-1; D gene unclear. The CDR3 extends over 13 amino acids. Germline values: CDR1 LNHDA, CDR2 SQIVND (reference sequence). V was pared by 6 bases and J by 2 bases, with 10 bases between. Here the CDR3 DNA reads TGTGCCAGTAGGGCAGGAAGAAACACTGAAGCTTTCTTT. Protein product: CASRAGRNTEAFF.

This chain joins TRBV3-1 (or the pseudogene TRBV3-2) and TRBJ1-1; D unclear. Trimming removed 4 bases at V and 4 bases at J, with 13 bases between. Germline assignment: CDR1 LGHDT and CDR2 YNNKEL (reference sequence). The CDR3 totals 14 residues. The DNA for the CDR3 is TGTGCCAGCAGCCTCGCCGCCGGGGTCACTGAAGCTTTCTTT. Residues: CASSLAAGVTEAFF.

The chain recombines TRBV6-5 with TRBJ2-1, with 8 nucleotides matching TRBD2. Trimming cost V 7 bases and J 1 base; bases outside gene matches: 6. CDR1 MNHEY and CDR2 SVGAGI come from the germline V gene. The CDR3 totals 15 residues. CDR3 loop: CASKISGASYNEQFF. CDR3 sequence (DNA): TGTGCCAGCAAGATTAGCGGGGCGTCCTACAATGAGCAGTTCTTC.

The V and J genes are TRBV6-2 or TRBV6-3 and TRBJ1-2; maybe TRBD1 (6 bases). Trimming shortened V by 0 bases and J by 1 base, and 21 bases separated the two germline ends. The germline V gene encodes CDR1 MNHEY and CDR2 SVGEGT. The CDR3 consists of 19 residues. The CDR3 protein is CASSYSRWTPRGGNYGYTF. CDR3 DNA: TGTGCCAGCAGTTACTCGAGGTGGACACCCCGAGGGGGTAACTATGGCTACACCTTC.

CDR3 DNA: TGTGCCAGCAGCTTAGGACAGGGGGCGGCCACCTTC. Amino acid sequence: CASSLGQGAATF. This sequence joins TRBV7-3 and TRBJ1-2; TRBD1 agrees at 11 bases. The germline V gene encodes CDR1 SGHTA and CDR2 FQGTGA. V shed 2 bases, J shed 13 bases, and the junction held 3 bases outside the gene matches. The CDR3 extends over 12 amino acids.

V and J are TRBV11-1 and TRBJ2-3; weak D call: TRBD2 (7 bases). Germline V gene data show CDR1 as SGHAT and CDR2 as FQDESV (reference sequence). V gave up 3 bases and J gave up 1 base, with 11 bases separating them. This CDR3 is 15 amino acids long. Written as DNA, the CDR3 is TGTGCCAGCAGCTTTGCGGGGGCGGGCACAGATACGCAGTATTTT. Its protein product is CASSFAGAGTDTQYF. Based on the CDR3 plus reference TRBV11-1 and TRBJ2-3, the full variable domain is EAEVAQSPRYKITEKSQAVAFWCDPISGHATLYWYRQILGQGPELLVQFQDESVVDDSQLPKDRFSAERLKGVDSTLKIQPAELGDSAMYLCASSFAGAGTDTQYFGPGTRLTVL.

This chain links TRBV21-1 with TRBJ2-3; TRBD2, the table's D call, was not compared with the DNA. TRBV21-1 is annotated as a pseudogene. This CDR3 is 15 amino acids long. As DNA, the CDR3 is TGTGCCAGCAGCAAGCTTGTAATTTGGCGGATCACGCAGTATTTT. Encoded protein: CASSKLVIWRITQYF.

The rearrangement joins TRBV6-5 to TRBJ1-2, with 7 nucleotides matching TRBD1. Per the germline V gene, CDR1 is MNHEY and CDR2 is SVGAGI. The CDR3 has 13 residues. V was pared by 6 bases and J by 5 bases, with 6 bases of the junction left unmatched. This CDR3 reads CASRTGVSYGYTF. The CDR3 nucleotides are TGTGCCAGCAGAACAGGGGTTTCTTATGGCTACACCTTC.

The chain joins TRBV6-2 or TRBV6-3 to TRBJ2-7; D is uncertain. V lost 5 bases to trimming and J lost 3 bases, with 17 bases between them. The CDR3 has 15 residues. The V gene's germline CDR1 is MNHEY and CDR2 SVGEGT. The CDR3 DNA reads TGTGCCAGCAGTGGCCCTACTCGCGGAAGCTACGAGCAGTACTTC. Amino acids: CASSGPTRGSYEQYF.